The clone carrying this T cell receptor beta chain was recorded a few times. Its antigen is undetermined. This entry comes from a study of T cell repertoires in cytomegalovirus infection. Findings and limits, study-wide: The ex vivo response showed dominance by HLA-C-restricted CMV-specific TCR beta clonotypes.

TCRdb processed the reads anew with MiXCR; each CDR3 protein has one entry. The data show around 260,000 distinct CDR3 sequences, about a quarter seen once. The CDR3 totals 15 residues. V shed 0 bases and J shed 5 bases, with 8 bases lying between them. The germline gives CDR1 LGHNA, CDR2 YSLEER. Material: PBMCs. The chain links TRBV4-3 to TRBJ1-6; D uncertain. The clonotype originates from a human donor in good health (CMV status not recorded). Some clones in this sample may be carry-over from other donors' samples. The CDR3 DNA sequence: TGCGCCAGCAGCCAAGAAGTGGGCGATAATTCACCCCTCCACTTT. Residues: CASSQEVGDNSPLHF.